These 6 T cell receptor beta chains share one sample of origin, sequenced in a study of identical twins. One entry per CDR3 protein results from TCRdb running MiXCR on the 5' RACE reads. Of under 1 million distinct CDR3 sequences detected, roughly an eighth appear once; the ten largest clones hold 1.5% to 2%. The sample was also reused in another study, on yellow fever vaccine responses in identical twins.

Sequencing used PBMCs. Receptors were obtained from a young woman in good health.

The chain couples TRBV10-3 to TRBJ1-2; D gene uncertain. The ends were cut back, 3 bases at V and 4 bases at J, with 3 bases in the middle. Per the germline V gene, CDR1 is ENHRY and CDR2 is SYGVKD. CDR3 length: 11 residues. CDR3 amino acids: CAISETYGYTF. The CDR3 DNA reads TGTGCCATCAGTGAAACCTATGGCTACACCTTC.

This clonotype was seen more than once but under ten times. This chain uses TRBV13 with TRBJ2-7, with D perhaps matching TRBD2 (6 bases). Trimming shortened V by 5 bases and J by 5 bases, and 10 bases separated the two germline ends. The CDR3 consists of 12 residues. From germline, CDR1 is PRHDT and CDR2 FYEKMQ (reference sequence). The CDR3 coding sequence is TGTGCCAGCAGCCCCGGGAGTAACGAGCAGTACGTC. Its protein is CASSPGSNEQYV.

The rearrangement uses TRBV20-1 and TRBJ1-1; perhaps TRBD1 as D (5 bases). CDR3 length equals 13 residues. The V gene's germline CDR1 is DFQATT and CDR2 SNEGSKA (reference sequence). The germline V and J ends were trimmed by 3 bases and 4 bases, with 12 bases remaining between them. The CDR3 sequence is CSASEGLGTEAFF. The CDR3 nucleotides are TGCAGTGCTAGCGAGGGGCTGGGCACTGAAGCTTTCTTT.

V gene TRBV15 combines with J gene TRBJ1-1, with 8 bases lining up with TRBD1. Germline values: CDR1 LNHNV, CDR2 YYDKDF (reference sequence). The trim removed 0 bases at V and 3 bases at J, leaving 9 bases unmatched. The CDR3 is made up of 17 amino acids. CDR3 loop: CATSRDLAGGRDTEAFF. CDR3 DNA: TGTGCCACCAGCAGAGATTTGGCAGGGGGCCGAGACACTGAAGCTTTCTTT.

This clonotype came up a few times. The chain recombines TRBV7-9 with TRBJ2-1, with D possibly being TRBD1 (7 bases). Germline CDR1 is SEHNR and CDR2 is FQNEAQ (reference sequence). This CDR3 region has 16 residues. Deletions cut 5 bases from V and 3 bases from J, with 17 bases between. The CDR3 sequence is CASSPRGTAYYNEQFF. CDR3 nucleotide sequence: TGTGCCAGCAGCCCACGCGGGACAGCCTACTACAATGAGCAGTTCTTC.

This clonotype has a count of ten or more. The V call is TRBV6-5, the J call TRBJ2-7, with a weak D call TRBD2 (6 bases). Per germline, CDR1 MNHEY and CDR2 SVGAGI. The CDR3 loop spans 14 amino acids. The germline V and J ends were trimmed by 5 bases and 4 bases, with 15 bases remaining between them. CDR3 amino acids: CASSHRGSGYEQYF. In DNA form, the CDR3 reads TGTGCCAGCAGTCACCGGGGGAGCGGTTACGAGCAGTACTTC.